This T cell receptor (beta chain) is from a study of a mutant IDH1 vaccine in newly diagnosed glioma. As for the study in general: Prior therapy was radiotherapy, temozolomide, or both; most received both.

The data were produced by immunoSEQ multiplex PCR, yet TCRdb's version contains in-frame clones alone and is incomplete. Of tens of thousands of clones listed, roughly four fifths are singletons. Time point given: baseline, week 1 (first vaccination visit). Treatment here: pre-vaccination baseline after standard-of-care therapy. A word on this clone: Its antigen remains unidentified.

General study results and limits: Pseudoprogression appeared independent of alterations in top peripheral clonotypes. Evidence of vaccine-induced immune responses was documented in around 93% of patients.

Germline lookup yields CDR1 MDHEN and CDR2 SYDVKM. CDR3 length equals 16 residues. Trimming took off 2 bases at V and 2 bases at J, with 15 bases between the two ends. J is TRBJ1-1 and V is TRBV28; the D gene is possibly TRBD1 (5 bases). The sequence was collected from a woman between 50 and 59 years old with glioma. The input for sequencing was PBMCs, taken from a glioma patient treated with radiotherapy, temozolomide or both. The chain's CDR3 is CASSLKEGRRNTEAFF. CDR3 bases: TGTGCCAGCAGTTTAAAGGAGGGGCGGAGAAACACTGAAGCTTTCTTT. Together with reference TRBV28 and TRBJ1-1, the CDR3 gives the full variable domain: DVKVTQSSRYLVKRTGEKVFLECVQDMDHENMFWYRQDPGLGLRLIYFSYDVKMKEKGDIPEGYSVSREKKERFSLILESASTNQTSMYLCASSLKEGRRNTEAFFGQGTRLTVV.